Listed below are T cell receptor beta chains from one sample, sequenced in a study of PD-1 blockade in classical Hodgkin lymphoma. Profiling relied on immunoSEQ multiplex PCR, and the TCRdb table lists in-frame clones only, not all of them. The repertoire consists of tens of thousands of clones, with around 86% occurring once and the leading ten covering 22%. Here the sequenced sample was peripheral blood mononuclear cells (PBMCs), taken at baseline. These receptors were collected from a human donor with classical Hodgkin lymphoma. Both conserved end residues are trimmed from each CDR3. Fields, in order: CDR3 length, V gene, J gene, CDR3 protein.

>12|TRBV30|TRBJ1-1
AWRGGTGATEAF
>13|TRBV5-4|TRBJ1-1
ASTSRTAYNTEAF
>14|TRBV4-3|TRBJ1-2
ASSLDRFWGVNGYT
>12|TRBV9|TRBJ2-5
ASSVGKTKETQY
>12|TRBV19|TRBJ1-2
ASSIANGDYGYT
>11|TRBV6-5|TRBJ1-1
ASQDRDNTEAF
>14|TRBV5-1|TRBJ2-7
ASSPLPGQGAYEQY
>14|TRBV28|TRBJ2-6
ATRGGDRAGANVLT
>14|TRBV4-2|TRBJ1-2
ASSPLGGGANYGYT
>10|TRBV29-1|TRBJ2-3
SESRGTDGLY
>12|TRBV6-6|TRBJ1-3
ASTPGPSGNTIY
>10|TRBV6-5|TRBJ2-1
ASSYSSSVQF
>11|TRBV25-1|TRBJ2-6
ASRGTGANVLT
>12|TRBV6-5|TRBJ2-7
ASSPPDTSYEQY
>10|TRBV29-1|TRBJ1-3
SVQDSGNTIY
>13|TRBV5-4|TRBJ2-1
ASSTTGLQYNEQF
>10|TRBV7-6|TRBJ2-7
ASSPDRHEQY
>12|TRBV23-1|TRBJ1-2
ASSQLTRLYGYT
>18|TRBV15|TRBJ2-5
ATSKEKFGTSGISKETQY
>12|TRBV5-4|TRBJ2-5
ASSFAGGEETQY
>13|TRBV9|TRBJ1-3
ASSVEADRVHTIY
>14|TRBV29-1|TRBJ2-7
SVLGAGGPSSYEQY
>10|TRBV28|TRBJ1-4
ASRSGDAKLF
>10|TRBV18|TRBJ1-1
ASSQSSTEAF
>11|TRBV6-1|TRBJ1-2
ATGASSGDGYT
>15|TRBV5-5|TRBJ2-5
ASSLGVLAGVGETQY
>13|TRBV19|TRBJ1-5
ASSIAPDSNQPQH
>14|TRBV18|TRBJ1-5
ASSPYADRAGQPQH
>13|TRBV11-2|TRBJ2-7
ASAPLWQGAYEQY
>14|TRBV7-9|TRBJ2-1
ASSLQPGQGWNEQF
>15|TRBV7-2|TRBJ2-3
ASSLTLLAGDTDTQY
>11|TRBV2|TRBJ1-1
ASTVQGLIEAF
>13|TRBV5-1|TRBJ1-2
ASSLEPGVNYGYT
>16|TRBV5-6|TRBJ2-7
ASSPLLVKGQGSYEQY
>13|TRBV28|TRBJ2-4
ASSPGTSGSLLGY
>11|TRBV6-1|TRBJ1-2
ASSGDLNYGYT
>10|TRBV30|TRBJ2-2
ARAVGTGELF
>14|TRBV6-5|TRBJ2-7
ASSYSTGLSSYEQY
>13|TRBV7-9|TRBJ2-3
ASSLTEGSTDTQY
>13|TRBV28|TRBJ1-3
ASSGGTSSGNTIY
>15|TRBV30|TRBJ2-5
AWSESPPRGLQETQY
>14|TRBV30|TRBJ2-2
AWSVRTGTNTGELF
>12|TRBV19|TRBJ2-7
ASSIGQTSYEQY
>14|TRBV7-2|TRBJ2-5
ASSLPLGGRRQTQY
>10|TRBV28|TRBJ1-2
ASTGDNYGYT
>15|TRBV7-9|TRBJ1-1
ASSYPHGTERNTEAF
>14|TRBV5-4|TRBJ1-3
ASSAGTGSSGNTIY
>11|TRBV6-1|TRBJ1-2
ASRGGTAYGYT
>9|TRBV7-2|TRBJ1-1
ASSSRIEAF